This TCR beta chain was profiled in a study of beta chain features in type 1 diabetes. Study-level results: The study found moderately but significantly shorter TCRB CDR3s in all four CD4+ subsets of Type 1 diabetes patients.

V was pared by 2 bases and J by 1 base, with 8 bases between. This CDR3 has 14 amino acids. Germline lookup yields CDR1 MNHEY and CDR2 SVGAGI. Comment on this clone: Its antigen is undetermined.

What was sequenced were expressed TCRB transcripts, since all of the isolated RNA had been reverse transcribed. Measured with immunoSEQ multiplex PCR; TCRdb has only the in-frame clones, and not every one. Counted here are around 140,000 clones, 10% to 15% occurring once; the ten biggest clones make up around 1.4%. The chain couples TRBV6-5 to TRBJ2-5; D call uncertain. The sequenced sample was central memory CD4+ T cells from blood. The sequence derives from a man aged 18 to 29 with type 1 diabetes. CDR3 coding DNA: TGTGCCAGCAGTTACAACGGAATCCAAGAGACCCAGTACTTC. The encoded protein is CASSYNGIQETQYF.